This T cell receptor (beta chain) was captured in a study of blood T cells in healthy people across ages. Study-level background: Every two T cells gave about one barcoded beta molecule via template switching. Overall study results and limits: CMV status of donors was unknown, possibly confounding expanded clonotype changes.

Concerning this clonotype itself: Its antigen is currently unknown.

V was clipped by 6 bases and J by 10 bases, with 19 bases between them. This CDR3 has 14 amino acids. CDR1 and CDR2 from the germline V gene are SEHNR and FQNEAQ (reference sequence). A J-beta primer mix and a sample-barcoded 5' primer were used in a second PCR of roughly 7 to 12 cycles. TCRdb used MiXCR to reprocess the 5' RACE reads, holding one entry per CDR3 protein. The sample lists approximately 800,000 distinct CDR3 sequences; about half were seen once. Healthy Caucasian individuals from Russia aged about 6 to 95 served as donors. Sequences were obtained from blood. The V and J genes are TRBV7-9 and TRBJ2-1; maybe TRBD2 (6 bases). This receptor was taken from a man at least 80 years old in good health. CDR3 loop: CASSGRGHREEQFF. Written as DNA, the CDR3 is TGTGCCAGCAGTGGGCGCGGACATCGGGAGGAGCAGTTCTTC.